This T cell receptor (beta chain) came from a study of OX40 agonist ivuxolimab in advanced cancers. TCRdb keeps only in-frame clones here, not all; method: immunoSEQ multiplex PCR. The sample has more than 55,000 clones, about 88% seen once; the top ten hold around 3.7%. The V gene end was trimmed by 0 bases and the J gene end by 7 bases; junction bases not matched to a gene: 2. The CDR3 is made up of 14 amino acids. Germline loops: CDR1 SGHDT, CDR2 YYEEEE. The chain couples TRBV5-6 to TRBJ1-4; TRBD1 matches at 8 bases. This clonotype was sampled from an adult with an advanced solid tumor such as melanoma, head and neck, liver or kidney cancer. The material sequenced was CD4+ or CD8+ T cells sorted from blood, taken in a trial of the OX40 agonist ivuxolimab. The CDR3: CASSLGQGSEKLFF. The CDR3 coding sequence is TGTGCCAGCAGCTTGGGACAGGGGTCTGAAAAACTGTTTTTT.